The text below deals with one T cell receptor (beta chain). These data come from a study of radiotherapy plus CTLA-4 blockade in lung cancer. Germline CDR1 and CDR2: SGHTA and FQGNSA. The CDR3 runs to 13 residues. The V end lost 2 bases, the J end lost 4 bases, and 8 bases lay between the germline ends. Only in-frame clones appear in the TCRdb table, and some are missing; sequencing was by immunoSEQ multiplex PCR. The repertoire holds tens of thousands of clones, with around 70% as singletons. The chain is built from TRBV7-2 and TRBJ1-2; no definite D call. This specimen consisted of peripheral blood, obtained from a patient treated with radiotherapy plus ipilimumab. The sequence came from a human donor with non-small cell lung cancer whose response to radiotherapy plus ipilimumab could not be evaluated. The CDR3 sequence is CASSLLTAYGYTF. The DNA for the CDR3 is TGTGCCAGCAGCTTACTAACAGCCTATGGCTACACCTTC.